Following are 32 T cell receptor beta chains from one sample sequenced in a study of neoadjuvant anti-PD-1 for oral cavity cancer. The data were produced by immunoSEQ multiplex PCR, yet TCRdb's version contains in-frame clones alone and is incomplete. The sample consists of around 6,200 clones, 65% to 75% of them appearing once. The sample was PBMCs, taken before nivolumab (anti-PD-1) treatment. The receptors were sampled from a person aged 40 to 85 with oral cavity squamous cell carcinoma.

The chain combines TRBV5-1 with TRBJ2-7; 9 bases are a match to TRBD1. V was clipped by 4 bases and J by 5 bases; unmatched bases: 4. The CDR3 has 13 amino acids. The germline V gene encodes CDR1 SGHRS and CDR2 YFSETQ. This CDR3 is CASSGTGLHEQYF. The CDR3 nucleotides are TGCGCCAGCAGCGGGACAGGGCTCCACGAGCAGTACTTC.

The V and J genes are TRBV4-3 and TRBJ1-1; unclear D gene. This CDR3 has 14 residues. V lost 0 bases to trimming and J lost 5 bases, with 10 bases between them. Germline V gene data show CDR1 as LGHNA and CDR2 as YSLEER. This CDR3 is CASSQDRGGTEAFF. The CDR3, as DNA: TGCGCCAGCAGCCAAGATCGGGGAGGAACTGAAGCTTTCTTT.

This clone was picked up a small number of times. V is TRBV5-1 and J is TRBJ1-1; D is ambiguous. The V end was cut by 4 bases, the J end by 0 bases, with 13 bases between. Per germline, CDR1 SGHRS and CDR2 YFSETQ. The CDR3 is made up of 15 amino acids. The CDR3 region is CASSPDGRVNTEAFF. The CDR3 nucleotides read TGCGCCAGCAGCCCTGATGGACGGGTGAACACTGAAGCTTTCTTT.

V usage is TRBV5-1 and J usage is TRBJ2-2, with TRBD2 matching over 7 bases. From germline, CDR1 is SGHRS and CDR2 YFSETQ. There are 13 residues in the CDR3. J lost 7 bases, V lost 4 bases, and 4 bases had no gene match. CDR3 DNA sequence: TGCGCCAGCAGCGAGCGGGGCGGCGGGGAGCTGTTTTTT. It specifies CASSERGGGELFF. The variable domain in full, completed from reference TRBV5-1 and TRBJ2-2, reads KAGVTQTPRYLIKTRGQQVTLSCSPISGHRSVSWYQQTPGQGLQFLFEYFSETQRNKGNFPGRFSGRQFSNSRSEMNVSTLELGDSALYLCASSERGGGELFFGEGSRLTVL.

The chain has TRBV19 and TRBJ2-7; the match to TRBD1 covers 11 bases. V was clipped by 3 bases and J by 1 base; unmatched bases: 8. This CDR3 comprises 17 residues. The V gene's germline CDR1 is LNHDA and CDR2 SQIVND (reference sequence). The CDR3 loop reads CASSMGTGGLGSYEQYF. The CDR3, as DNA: TGTGCCAGTAGTATGGGGACAGGGGGGCTGGGATCCTACGAGCAGTACTTC. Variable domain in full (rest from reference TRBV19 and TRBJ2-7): DGGITQSPKYLFRKEGQNVTLSCEQNLNHDAMYWYRQDPGQGLRLIYYSQIVNDFQKGDIAEGYSVSREKKESFPLTVTSAQKNPTAFYLCASSMGTGGLGSYEQYFGPGTRLTVT.

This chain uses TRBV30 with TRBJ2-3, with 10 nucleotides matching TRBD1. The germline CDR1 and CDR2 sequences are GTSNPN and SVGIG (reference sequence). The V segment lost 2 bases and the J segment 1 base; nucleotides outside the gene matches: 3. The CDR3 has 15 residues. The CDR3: CAWSRDRGRTDTQYF. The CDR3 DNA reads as TGTGCCTGGAGTAGGGACAGGGGCCGCACAGATACGCAGTATTTT.

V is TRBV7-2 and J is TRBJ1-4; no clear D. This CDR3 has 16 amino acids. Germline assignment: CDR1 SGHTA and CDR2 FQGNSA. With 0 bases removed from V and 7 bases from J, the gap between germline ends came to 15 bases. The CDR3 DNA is TGTGCCAGCAGCTTAGCGGAAGGTGTGGTTAGTGAAAAACTGTTTTTT. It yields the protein CASSLAEGVVSEKLFF.

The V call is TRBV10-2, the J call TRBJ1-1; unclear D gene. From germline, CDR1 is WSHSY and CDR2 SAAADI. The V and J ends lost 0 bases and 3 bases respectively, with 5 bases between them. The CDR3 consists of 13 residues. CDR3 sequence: CASSESVDTEAFF. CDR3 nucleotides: TGCGCCAGCAGTGAGTCGGTGGACACTGAAGCTTTCTTT.

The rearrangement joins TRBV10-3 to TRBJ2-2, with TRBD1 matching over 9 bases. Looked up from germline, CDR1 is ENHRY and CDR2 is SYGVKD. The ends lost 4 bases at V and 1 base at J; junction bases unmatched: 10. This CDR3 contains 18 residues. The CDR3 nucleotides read TGTGCCATCAGTGGAGGCCCTCCGGGACAGGGGAACACCGGGGAGCTGTTTTTT. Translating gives CAISGGPPGQGNTGELFF.

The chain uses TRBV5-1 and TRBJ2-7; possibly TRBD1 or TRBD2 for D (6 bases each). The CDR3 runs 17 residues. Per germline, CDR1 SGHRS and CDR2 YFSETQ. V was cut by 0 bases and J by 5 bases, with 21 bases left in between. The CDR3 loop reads CASSLAARDGGINEQYF. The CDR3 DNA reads TGCGCCAGCAGCTTGGCCGCCCGGGACGGGGGCATCAACGAGCAGTACTTC.

The DNA for the CDR3 is TGTGCCAGCAGTTCCCCCGGGCAGTCCTATGGCTACACCTTC. The encoded protein is CASSSPGQSYGYTF. The chain has TRBV28 and TRBJ1-2; no definite D call. The germline V gene has CDR1 MDHEN and CDR2 SYDVKM. The CDR3 is made up of 14 amino acids. V was trimmed by 4 bases and J by 4 bases, leaving 13 bases between them.

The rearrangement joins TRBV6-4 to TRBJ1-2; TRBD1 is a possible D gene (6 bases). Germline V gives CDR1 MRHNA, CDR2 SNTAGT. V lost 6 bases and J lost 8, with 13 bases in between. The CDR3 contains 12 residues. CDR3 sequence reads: CASRAGGGGYTF. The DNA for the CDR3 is TGTGCCAGCAGAGCCGGAGGGGGAGGCTACACCTTC.

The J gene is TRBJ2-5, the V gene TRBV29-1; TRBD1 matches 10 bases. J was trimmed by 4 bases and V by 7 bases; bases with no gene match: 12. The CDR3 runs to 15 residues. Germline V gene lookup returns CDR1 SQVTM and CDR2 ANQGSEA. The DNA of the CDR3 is TGCAGCGCTTCTTACGGGACAGGGGAGGGAGAGACCCAGTACTTC. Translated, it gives CSASYGTGEGETQYF.

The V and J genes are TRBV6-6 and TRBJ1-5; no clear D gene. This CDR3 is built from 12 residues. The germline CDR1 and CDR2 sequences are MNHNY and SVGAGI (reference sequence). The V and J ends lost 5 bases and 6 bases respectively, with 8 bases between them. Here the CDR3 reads CASSTEGQPQHF. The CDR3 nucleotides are TGTGCCAGCAGTACTGAGGGTCAGCCCCAGCATTTT.

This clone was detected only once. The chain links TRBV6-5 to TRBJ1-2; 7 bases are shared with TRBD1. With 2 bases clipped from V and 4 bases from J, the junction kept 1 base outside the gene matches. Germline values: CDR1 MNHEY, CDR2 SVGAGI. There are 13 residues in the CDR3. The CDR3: CASSYRQGYGYTF. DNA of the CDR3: TGTGCCAGCAGTTACAGACAGGGCTATGGCTACACCTTC.

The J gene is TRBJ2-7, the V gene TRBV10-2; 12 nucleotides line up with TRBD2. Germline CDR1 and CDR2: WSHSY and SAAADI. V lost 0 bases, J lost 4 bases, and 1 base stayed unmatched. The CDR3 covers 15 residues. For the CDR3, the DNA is TGCGCCAGCAGTGAGTCGACTAGCGGGGGTTACGAGCAGTACTTC. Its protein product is CASSESTSGGYEQYF.

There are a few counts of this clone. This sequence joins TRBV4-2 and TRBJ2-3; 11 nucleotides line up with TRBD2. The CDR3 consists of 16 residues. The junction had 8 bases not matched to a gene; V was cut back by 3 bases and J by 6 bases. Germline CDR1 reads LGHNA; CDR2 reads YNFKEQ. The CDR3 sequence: CASSQETSGVYDTQYF. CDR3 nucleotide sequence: TGTGCCAGCAGCCAGGAGACTAGCGGGGTATATGATACGCAGTATTTT.

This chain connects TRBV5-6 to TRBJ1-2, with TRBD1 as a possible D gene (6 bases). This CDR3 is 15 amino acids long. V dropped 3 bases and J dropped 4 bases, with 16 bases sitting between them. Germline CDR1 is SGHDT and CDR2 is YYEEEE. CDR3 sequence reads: CASSSRTAYAYGYTF. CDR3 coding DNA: TGTGCCAGCAGCTCCCGGACAGCCTACGCCTATGGCTACACCTTC.

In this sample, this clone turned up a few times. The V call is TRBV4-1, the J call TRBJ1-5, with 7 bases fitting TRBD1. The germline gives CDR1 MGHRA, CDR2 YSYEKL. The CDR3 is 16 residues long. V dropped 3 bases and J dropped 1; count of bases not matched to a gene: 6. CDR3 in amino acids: CASSQETGVSNQPQHF. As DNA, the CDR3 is TGCGCCAGCAGCCAGGAAACAGGGGTAAGCAATCAGCCCCAGCATTTT.

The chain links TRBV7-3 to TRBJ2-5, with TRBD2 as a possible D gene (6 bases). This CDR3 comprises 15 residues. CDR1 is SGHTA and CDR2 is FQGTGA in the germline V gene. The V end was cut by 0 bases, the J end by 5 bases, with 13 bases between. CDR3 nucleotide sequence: TGTGCCAGCAGCTTAACCCTCGGGAGCGGGGAGACCCAGTACTTC. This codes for CASSLTLGSGETQYF.

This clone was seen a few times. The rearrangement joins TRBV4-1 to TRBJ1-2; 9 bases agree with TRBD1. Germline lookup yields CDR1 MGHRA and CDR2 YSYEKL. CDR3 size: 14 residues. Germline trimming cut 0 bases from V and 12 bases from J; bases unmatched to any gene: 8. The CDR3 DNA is TGCGCCAGCAGCCAAGAACCTACAGGGGGCCCGAACACCTTC. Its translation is CASSQEPTGGPNTF.

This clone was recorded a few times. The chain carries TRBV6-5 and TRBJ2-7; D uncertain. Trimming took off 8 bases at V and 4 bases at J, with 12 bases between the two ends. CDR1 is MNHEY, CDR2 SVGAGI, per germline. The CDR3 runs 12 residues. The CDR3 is CASSGSLYEQYF. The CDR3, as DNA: TGTGCCAGCTCAGGCAGTCTATACGAGCAGTACTTC.

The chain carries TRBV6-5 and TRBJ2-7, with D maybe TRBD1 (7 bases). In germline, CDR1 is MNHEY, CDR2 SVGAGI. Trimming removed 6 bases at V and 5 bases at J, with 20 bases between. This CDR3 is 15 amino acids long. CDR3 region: CASSRGTEGIDEQYF. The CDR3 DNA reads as TGTGCCAGCAGCCGCGGGACAGAGGGAATAGACGAGCAGTACTTC.

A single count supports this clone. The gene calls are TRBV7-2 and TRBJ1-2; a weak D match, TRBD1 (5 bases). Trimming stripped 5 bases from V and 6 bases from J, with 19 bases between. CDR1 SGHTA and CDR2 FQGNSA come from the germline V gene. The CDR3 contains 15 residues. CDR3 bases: TGTGCCAGCAGCCCGTGGGACTTTCGTCGGGATGGCTACACCTTC. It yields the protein CASSPWDFRRDGYTF.

The CDR3 loop reads CAWTGGPGELFF. The CDR3 DNA reads TGTGCCTGGACAGGGGGGCCCGGGGAGCTGTTTTTT. This chain joins TRBV30 and TRBJ2-2; D might be TRBD1 (7 bases). Germline values: CDR1 GTSNPN, CDR2 SVGIG (reference sequence). The CDR3 consists of 12 residues. V lost 4 bases to trimming and J lost 6 bases, with 9 bases between them.

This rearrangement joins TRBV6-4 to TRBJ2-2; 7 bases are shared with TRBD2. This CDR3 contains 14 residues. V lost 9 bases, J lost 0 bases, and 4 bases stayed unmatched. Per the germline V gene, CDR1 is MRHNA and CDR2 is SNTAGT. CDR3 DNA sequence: TGTGCCAGGGGGGAGGGGTCGAACACCGGGGAGCTGTTTTTT. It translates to CARGEGSNTGELFF.

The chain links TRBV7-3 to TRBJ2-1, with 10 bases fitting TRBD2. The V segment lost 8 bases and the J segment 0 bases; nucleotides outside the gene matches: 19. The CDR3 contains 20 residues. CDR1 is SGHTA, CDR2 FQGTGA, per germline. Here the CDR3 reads CASLAPGVLAGESSYNEQFF. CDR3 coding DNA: TGTGCCAGCCTCGCACCAGGGGTCCTAGCGGGGGAAAGCTCCTACAATGAGCAGTTCTTC. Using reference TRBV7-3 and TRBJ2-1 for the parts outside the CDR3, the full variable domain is GAGVSQTPSNKVTEKGKYVELRCDPISGHTALYWYRQSLGQGPEFLIYFQGTGAADDSGLPNDRFFAVRPEGSVSTLKIQRTERGDSAVYLCASLAPGVLAGESSYNEQFFGPGTRLTVL.

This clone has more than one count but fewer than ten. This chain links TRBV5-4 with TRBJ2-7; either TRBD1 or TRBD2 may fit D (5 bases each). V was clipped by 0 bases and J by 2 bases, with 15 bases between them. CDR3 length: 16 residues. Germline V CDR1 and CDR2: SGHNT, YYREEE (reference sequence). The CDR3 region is CASSLVLVGETYEQYF. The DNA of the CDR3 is TGTGCCAGCAGCTTGGTTCTGGTAGGGGAGACCTACGAGCAGTACTTC. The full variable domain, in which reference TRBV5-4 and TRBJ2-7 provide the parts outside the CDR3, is ETGVTQSPTHLIKTRGQQVTLRCSSQSGHNTVSWYQQALGQGPQFIFQYYREEENGRGNFPPRFSGLQFPNYSSELNVNALELDDSALYLCASSLVLVGETYEQYFGPGTRLTVT.

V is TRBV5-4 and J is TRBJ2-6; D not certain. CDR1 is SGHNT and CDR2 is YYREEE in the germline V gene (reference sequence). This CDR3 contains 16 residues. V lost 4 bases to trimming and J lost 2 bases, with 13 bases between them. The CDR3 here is CASSPVASAGANVLTF. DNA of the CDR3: TGTGCCAGCAGCCCGGTCGCCAGCGCTGGGGCCAACGTCCTGACTTTC.

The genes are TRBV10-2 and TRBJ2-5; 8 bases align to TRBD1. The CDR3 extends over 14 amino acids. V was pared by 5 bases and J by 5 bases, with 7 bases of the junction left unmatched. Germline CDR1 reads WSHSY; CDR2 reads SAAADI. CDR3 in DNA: TGCGCCAGCAGTCGGGGACAGGAGGTTGAGACCCAGTACTTC. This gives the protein CASSRGQEVETQYF.

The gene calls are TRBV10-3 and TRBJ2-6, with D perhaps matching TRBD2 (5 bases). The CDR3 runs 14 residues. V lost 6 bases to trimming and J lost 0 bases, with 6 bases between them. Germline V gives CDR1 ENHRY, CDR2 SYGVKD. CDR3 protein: CAIRDSSGANVLTF. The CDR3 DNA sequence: TGTGCCATCAGGGACTCCTCTGGGGCCAACGTCCTGACTTTC.

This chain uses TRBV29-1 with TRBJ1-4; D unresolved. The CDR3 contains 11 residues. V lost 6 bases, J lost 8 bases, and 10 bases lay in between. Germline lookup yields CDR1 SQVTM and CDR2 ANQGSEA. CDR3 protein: CSVRAEEKLFF. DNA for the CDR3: TGCAGCGTCCGAGCCGAGGAAAAACTGTTTTTT. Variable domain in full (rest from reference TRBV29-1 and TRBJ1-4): SAVISQKPSRDICQRGTSLTIQCQVDSQVTMMFWYRQQPGQSLTLIATANQGSEATYESGFVIDKFPISRPNLTFSTLTVSNMSPEDSSIYLCSVRAEEKLFFGSGTQLSVL.